These 19 T cell receptor beta chains were all obtained from the same sample, sequenced in a study of CD8 T cells in ankylosing spondylitis. TCRdb re-analysed the 5' RACE reads in MiXCR, keeping a single row per CDR3 protein. This table holds a few hundred thousand distinct CDR3 sequences, roughly 13% found once. These receptors' targets are unknown. Study observations and caveats: A TCR beta motif of fewer than ten highly homologous variants seemed to mark ankylosing spondylitis blood.

Source material: blood, either unsorted or a sorted T cell fraction (not recorded which). Source of these receptors: a male donor with ankylosing spondylitis.

Of note for this clonotype: A junction end diverges from the germline sequence, so it may reflect a read error. The chain uses TRBV4-1 and TRBJ1-2; D not resolved. The CDR3 consists of 13 residues. Germline CDR1 MGHRA, CDR2 YSYEKL. CDR3 in DNA: TGCACCAGCAGCCAAGACGGTAGGGTTGGCTACACCTTC. It specifies CTSSQDGRVGYTF.

This chain joins TRBV24-1 and TRBJ2-2, with TRBD1 identical over 9 bases. The germline V gene has CDR1 KGHDR and CDR2 SFDVKD. The CDR3 totals 15 residues. V was clipped by 3 bases and J by 10 bases; unmatched bases: 8. The CDR3: CATSDARTGDQELFF. CDR3 DNA sequence: TGTGCCACCAGTGATGCCCGGACAGGGGATCAGGAGCTGTTTTTT.

The chain couples TRBV25-1 to TRBJ2-1, with D perhaps matching TRBD1 or TRBD2 (5 bases each). The CDR3 runs to 13 residues. Germline CDR1 MGHDK, CDR2 SYGVNS. The V and J ends lost 6 bases and 7 bases respectively, with 13 bases between them. In nucleotides, the CDR3 is TGTGCCAGCAGCTGGCTGGGGGTAAATGAGCAGTTCTTC. Encoded protein: CASSWLGVNEQFF.

The chain employs TRBV15 and TRBJ2-1; D is perhaps TRBD1 or TRBD2 (5 bases each). Looked up from germline, CDR1 is LNHNV and CDR2 is YYDKDF (reference sequence). Trimming removed 8 bases from V and 10 bases from J, with 24 bases in between. The CDR3 length is 15 residues. The CDR3 DNA reads TGTGCCACCTTGGGACCTTCGTTGGGGGTTCGCGAGCAGTTCTTC. Translating it yields CATLGPSLGVREQFF.

In its sample, this clonotype was seen a few times. The chain employs TRBV12-3 or TRBV12-4 and TRBJ1-6; D uncertain. V lost 4 bases and J lost 9, with 13 bases in between. The CDR3 runs to 14 residues. The CDR3 reads CASSSRNSGSPLHF. In nucleotides, the CDR3 is TGTGCCAGCAGTTCCAGAAACTCGGGTTCACCCCTCCACTTT.

Details on this clonotype: An end of the junction does not agree with germline; a read error may underlie this. This chain connects TRBV20-1 to TRBJ2-7; 7 nucleotides align to TRBD2. Per germline, CDR1 DFQATT and CDR2 SNEGSKA (reference sequence). The length of the CDR3 is 9 residues. CDR3 in amino acids: CSAVTSPTF. The DNA of the CDR3 is TGCAGTGCTGTGACTAGCCCCACCTTC.

This clonotype was recorded many times. This chain connects TRBV2 to TRBJ1-4; possible D gene TRBD1, 5 bases. The CDR3 spans 12 residues. Germline V lookup: CDR1 SNHLY, CDR2 FYNNEI. V was cut by 6 bases and J by 13 bases, with 15 bases left in between. The CDR3 DNA sequence: TGTGCCAGCAGCTCCACCGGGACTTCACTGTTTTTT. It codes for CASSSTGTSLFF.

This sequence joins TRBV29-1 and TRBJ2-5; D remains unclear. Trimming stripped 1 base from V and 1 base from J, with 7 bases between. The CDR3 totals 13 residues. CDR1 SQVTM and CDR2 ANQGSEA come from the germline V gene. For the CDR3, the DNA is TGCAGCGTTGAAGCAGTAGTCCAAGAGACCCAGTACTTC. This encodes CSVEAVVQETQYF.

The V gene is TRBV11-3, the J gene TRBJ2-1; TRBD2 matches at 7 bases. CDR1 is SGHNT and CDR2 is YENEEA in the germline V gene. The length of the CDR3 is 16 residues. The ends lost 9 bases at V and 7 bases at J; junction bases unmatched: 18. The CDR3 loop is CASRSARSGNGNEQFF. The CDR3 DNA reads as TGTGCCAGTAGATCCGCGCGGAGCGGGAACGGTAATGAGCAGTTCTTC.

This clonotype was picked up a small number of times. J is TRBJ1-4 and V is TRBV9, with 7 bases lining up with TRBD1. Per germline, CDR1 SGDLS and CDR2 YYNGEE. CDR3 length: 17 amino acids. The V gene end was trimmed by 0 bases and the J gene end by 1 base; junction bases not matched to a gene: 6. The DNA for the CDR3 is TGTGCCAGCAGCGTAGGAAGGACAGGATTAACTAATGAAAAACTGTTTTTT. Its protein product is CASSVGRTGLTNEKLFF.

The sample holds a few counts of this clonotype. The chain links TRBV5-6 to TRBJ2-3, with D possibly called TRBD1 or TRBD2 (5 bases each). The V end lost 2 bases, the J end lost 7 bases, and 20 bases lay between the germline ends. The CDR3 sequence is 16 residues long. CDR1 SGHDT and CDR2 YYEEEE come from the germline V gene. The CDR3 DNA follows: TGTGCCAGCAGCTTATGGAGGAGAGGGACCGGAAATACGCAGTATTTT. Protein: CASSLWRRGTGNTQYF.

There are a few counts of this clonotype. This rearrangement joins TRBV4-2 to TRBJ2-3, with 9 bases fitting TRBD2. The germline V gene has CDR1 LGHNA and CDR2 YNFKEQ. This CDR3 has 14 amino acids. V was pared by 5 bases and J by 6 bases, with 6 bases of the junction left unmatched. Here the CDR3 reads CASSSQREVDTQYF. CDR3 DNA: TGTGCCAGCAGCTCCCAGCGGGAGGTCGATACGCAGTATTTT.

This clonotype was counted only a few times. The chain combines TRBV15 with TRBJ2-1, with D hard to call. V shed 1 base and J shed 0 bases, with 7 bases lying between them. Germline V lookup: CDR1 LNHNV, CDR2 YYDKDF (reference sequence). The CDR3 sequence is 15 residues long. CDR3 protein: CATSRASPSYNEQFF. CDR3 sequence (DNA): TGTGCCACCAGCAGAGCCAGCCCCTCCTACAATGAGCAGTTCTTC.

The chain combines TRBV12-1 with TRBJ2-4; TRBD2 was called by the table and not checked on the DNA. TRBV12-1 is designated a pseudogene. The CDR3 has 18 residues. The CDR3, as DNA: TGTGCCAGCAGCTCCCTAGCGGGCCAGCCTTTTGCCAAAAACATTCAGTACTTC. Protein: CASSSLAGQPFAKNIQYF.

The chain uses TRBV20-1 and TRBJ2-7, with TRBD2 matching over 12 bases. The CDR3 totals 15 residues. CDR1 DFQATT and CDR2 SNEGSKA come from the germline V gene (reference sequence). The trim removed 0 bases at V and 7 bases at J, leaving 7 bases unmatched. CDR3 DNA sequence: TGCAGTGCTAGAGATCAAGAACTAGCGGGAGGTGAGCAGTACTTC. Translated, it gives CSARDQELAGGEQYF.

The chain has TRBV3-1 and TRBJ2-7; 7 nucleotides align to TRBD1. V dropped 4 bases and J dropped 3; count of bases not matched to a gene: 9. This CDR3 region has 15 residues. Germline V lookup: CDR1 LGHDT, CDR2 YNNKEL (reference sequence). CDR3 nucleotide sequence: TGTGCCAGCAGCCGGACAGGACTTATCCACTACGAGCAGTACTTC. The encoded protein is CASSRTGLIHYEQYF.

CDR3 amino acids: CSAPNPGTVGQPQHF. CDR3 coding DNA: TGCAGTGCCCCTAATCCCGGGACAGTGGGTCAGCCCCAGCATTTT. V usage is TRBV20-1 and J usage is TRBJ1-5, with 7 bases matching TRBD1. CDR1 and CDR2 (germline): DFQATT, SNEGSKA (reference sequence). The CDR3 consists of 15 residues. J lost 6 bases, V lost 6 bases, and 14 bases had no gene match.

The sample holds many counts of this clonotype. The chain joins TRBV24-1 to TRBJ2-3; 7 nucleotides line up with TRBD2. The length of the CDR3 is 18 residues. CDR1 and CDR2 from the germline V gene are KGHDR and SFDVKD. The V and J ends lost 5 bases and 2 bases, in that order; junction bases with no gene match: 15. The DNA of the CDR3 is TGTGCCACCAGTGTGGGGGGAGGGTATTCCCCCAACACAGATACGCAGTATTTT. It translates to CATSVGGGYSPNTDTQYF.

V usage is TRBV5-4 and J usage is TRBJ1-1; possibly TRBD1 for D (6 bases). Trimming pared 2 bases from V and 8 bases from J, leaving 10 bases between. The CDR3 sequence is 12 residues long. Germline CDR1 is SGHNT and CDR2 is YYREEE (reference sequence). The CDR3 bases are TGTGCCAGCAGCTTCACAGGGTTAGAAGCTTTCTTT. Translating it yields CASSFTGLEAFF.